This is a list of T cell receptor beta chains from one sample in a study of tumor and adjacent non-tumor tissue in lung cancer. TCRdb itself ran the multiplex PCR reads through MiXCR, one entry per CDR3 protein. In the table there are around 200,000 distinct CDR3 sequences, 70% to 75% of which are singletons. Sequencing was done on a sample of lung tumor tissue. The receptor set was obtained from a man aged 55 to 70 with non-small cell lung cancer. Both conserved end residues are part of each CDR3. D genes are given only for firm matches. Expanded clones get a size class; other rows say once, few or many, or leave the size out.

size	V	J	D	DNA	CDR3
NA	TRBV4-3	TRBJ2-4	NA	TGCGCCAGCAGCCAAGAACTCAGGTGCCGAGAAAACATACAGTACTTC	CASSQELRCRENIQYF
once	TRBV6-1	TRBJ2-7	NA	TGTGCCTGCAGTGCCTCCGGGGAAGCCTACGAGCAGTACTTC	CACSASGEAYEQYF
NA	TRBV11-3	TRBJ1-1	TRBD1	TGTGCCAACAGCCCTTGGACAGGGACGAACACTGAAGCTTTCTTT	CANSPWTGTNTEAFF
NA	TRBV4-3	TRBJ2-3	NA	TGCGCCTGCATCCTCCTGACTAGTCCCACTTCCACAGATACACACTATTTT	CACILLTSPTSTDTHYF
NA	TRBV29-1	TRBJ2-7	NA	TGCAGCGCTGGGGGGACCCACTCCTACGAGCAGTACTTC	CSAGGTHSYEQYF
NA	TRBV4-2	TRBJ1-2	NA	TGTGCCAGCAGCCAAGCACGGACAAGGGGGAGTGGCTACACCTTC	CASSQARTRGSGYTF
NA	TRBV20-1	TRBJ1-1	TRBD1	TGCAGTGCCAGACAGGGGCTGTGCACTGAAGCTTTCTTT	CSARQGLCTEAFF
few	TRBV29-1	TRBJ2-5	NA	TGCAGCGTTAAAGAGAGCCAAGAGACCCAGTACTTC	CSVKESQETQYF
NA	TRBV12-3/TRBV12-4	TRBJ1-3	NA	TGTGCCAGCAGTTCACGGGGAAACACCATATATTTT	CASSSRGNTIYF
NA	TRBV6-4	TRBJ2-3	NA	TGTGCCAGCAGTGAAGGATCTAGCACAGATACGCAGTATTTT	CASSEGSSTDTQYF
many	TRBV11-3	TRBJ2-1	NA	TGTGCCAGCAGCTTAGAGGGTAGCGTCAATGAGCAGTTCTTC	CASSLEGSVNEQFF
NA	TRBV4-2	TRBJ2-6	TRBD2	TGTGCCAGCAGCCAAGATACTAGCGTGATCTCTGGGGCCAACGTCCTGACTTTC	CASSQDTSVISGANVLTF
NA	TRBV5-1	TRBJ1-4	NA	TGCGCCAGCAGGTTGGAGGCAGGGTCGGGTGAAAAACTGTTTTTT	CASRLEAGSGEKLFF
NA	TRBV20-1	TRBJ1-1	NA	TGCAGTGAGATGGGGGGGCGGGGGAACACTGAAGCTTTCTTT	CSEMGGRGNTEAFF
NA	TRBV6-1	TRBJ1-5	TRBD1	TGTGCCAGCAGTTCGGACAGGATAGGGAATCAGTCCCAGCGTTTT	CASSSDRIGNQSQRF
NA	TRBV4-1	TRBJ2-3	TRBD2	TGCGCCAACAGCCTAGCGGGGGGTCCTAAAGATACCCAATATTTT	CANSLAGGPKDTQYF
NA	TRBV11-2	TRBJ2-5	NA	TGTGCCATCAGCACAGTGGGGAGTGGGGGGCGAGAGACCAAGTACTTC	CAISTVGSGGRETKYF
NA	TRBV12-3/TRBV12-4	TRBJ1-3	NA	TGTGGCAGCAGCTTCAGGAGACAGGCTGGAAACACCATATATTTT	CGSSFRRQAGNTIYF
NA	TRBV5-1	TRBJ2-5	NA	TGCTCCAGCACCTGGAGTCGCGGCGAAGAGACCCAGTACTTC	CSSTWSRGEETQYF
once	TRBV7-9	TRBJ1-4	TRBD1	TGTGTCAGCAGCCGACCGACAGGGAGGACTGAAAAACTGTTTTTT	CVSSRPTGRTEKLFF
NA	TRBV5-1	TRBJ2-3	NA	TGCGCCAGCAGAATTCAGGGAAACACAGATGCGCAGTATTTT	CASRIQGNTDAQYF
NA	TRBV20-1	TRBJ1-5	NA	TGCAGTGCTAGGTCAGGGGCGGGCTGTCAGCCCCAGCATTTT	CSARSGAGCQPQHF
NA	TRBV28	TRBJ1-1	NA	TGTGCCAGCAATTTATGGCTCCTGAACACTGAAGCTTTCTTT	CASNLWLLNTEAFF
NA	TRBV6-1	TRBJ2-7	NA	TGTGCCAGCAGACTACAGGAGGCGAACTACGAGCAGTACTTC	CASRLQEANYEQYF
NA	TRBV25-1	TRBJ2-4	NA	TGTGCCAGCAGTGAAGGCGGGAACATTCAGTACTTC	CASSEGGNIQYF
NA	TRBV11-2	TRBJ2-1	TRBD2	TGTGCCAGCAGCTTATTGAGCCCTAGCGGGACATGGGAGCAGTTCTTC	CASSLLSPSGTWEQFF
many	TRBV20-1	TRBJ1-2	NA	TGCAGTGCCGCAGGGCGGACCTATGGCTACACCTTC	CSAAGRTYGYTF
NA	TRBV11-2	TRBJ2-5	NA	TGTGCCAGCAGCATAGCGCCGCAAGAGACCCAGTACTTC	CASSIAPQETQYF
many	TRBV29-1	TRBJ2-7	TRBD2	TGCAGCGCCATGGGACTAGCGGGTTTTTACGAGCAGTACTTC	CSAMGLAGFYEQYF
many	TRBV11-1	TRBJ2-7	NA	TGTGCCAGCAGAGATACCCAGGCTTTCTACGAGCAGTACTTC	CASRDTQAFYEQYF
NA	TRBV28	TRBJ2-7	NA	TGTGCCACTCCCTCTTGGACCGGAAGCTCCTACGAGCAGTACTTC	CATPSWTGSSYEQYF
NA	TRBV11-2	TRBJ1-3	NA	TGTGTCAGCAGCTTGTCGACAACTAGAAACACCATATATTTT	CVSSLSTTRNTIYF
once	TRBV5-4	TRBJ2-3	NA	TGTGCCAGCAGCAAGGATATTACTAGATGTAGCACAGATACGCAGTATTTT	CASSKDITRCSTDTQYF
NA	TRBV29-1	TRBJ1-2	NA	TGCAGCGTCCGGATAAACGAAATCGGCTACACCTTC	CSVRINEIGYTF
medium-sized	TRBV11-2	TRBJ1-1	NA	TGTGCCAGCAGCCCATCATGGGGGAACACTGAAGCTTTCTTT	CASSPSWGNTEAFF
NA	TRBV4-3	TRBJ1-1	NA	TGCACCTGCGGTACAGGGTCGAACACTGTAGCTTTCTTT	CTCGTGSNTVAFF
NA	TRBV6-2/TRBV6-3	TRBJ1-5	TRBD1	TGTGCCAGCAGACCCGCAGGGGGATCCAATCAGCCCCAGCATTTT	CASRPAGGSNQPQHF
NA	TRBV6-4	TRBJ2-3	NA	TGTACCAGCAGTGACTCCAACACAGATACGCAGTATTTT	CTSSDSNTDTQYF
many	TRBV6-2/TRBV6-3	TRBJ2-5	NA	TGTGCCAGCAGCAGACCCGTAGAAGAGACCCAGTACTTC	CASSRPVEETQYF
NA	TRBV11-1	TRBJ1-4	NA	TGTGCCAGCGGTACGGGGGGGGTTAATCAAAAAATGTTTTTT	CASGTGGVNQKMFF
many	TRBV6-5	TRBJ1-3	NA	TGTGCCAGCAGTAAGGACGGTTCTGGAAACACCATATATTTT	CASSKDGSGNTIYF
NA	TRBV11-2	TRBJ2-1	TRBD1	TGTGTCAGCAGCGTCGGGGACAGGGTTGATCACAATGAGCACTTCTTC	CVSSVGDRVDHNEHFF
once	TRBV20-1	TRBJ2-7	TRBD2	TGCAGTGCTGATAATCTAGCGGAATTCTCCTACGAGCAGTACTTC	CSADNLAEFSYEQYF
many	TRBV20-1	TRBJ2-7	NA	TGCAGTGCTTCTCTGACACACTCCTACGAGCAGTACTTC	CSASLTHSYEQYF